This TCR beta chain came from a study of cytomegalovirus exposure and HLA in healthy donors. The PCR employed 60 Vbeta primers together with 13 Jbeta primers. Sequencing used immunoSEQ multiplex PCR; TCRdb keeps in-frame clones, though not all of them. This sample yields 100,000 to 150,000 clones, of which approximately 78% are seen a single time; nearly 8.5% belongs to the top ten. Regarding this clone: Its antigen is still unknown.

Study results and limitations: In a later analysis, donors in an Asian-associated ancestry cluster reportedly had fewer N-insertions in productive TCRs than the cohort mean.

The CDR3 totals 14 residues. CDR1 is KGHSH, CDR2 LQKENI, per germline. V was pared by 0 bases and J by 7 bases, with 7 bases between. This sequence was found in a woman between 40 and 55 years old in good health and CMV-seropositive. The rearrangement links TRBV18 to TRBJ1-6; D is unclear. Sequenced material: PBMCs. CDR3 residues: CASSPPALNSPLHF. The CDR3, as DNA: TGTGCCAGCTCACCACCAGCCCTGAATTCACCCCTCCACTTT.